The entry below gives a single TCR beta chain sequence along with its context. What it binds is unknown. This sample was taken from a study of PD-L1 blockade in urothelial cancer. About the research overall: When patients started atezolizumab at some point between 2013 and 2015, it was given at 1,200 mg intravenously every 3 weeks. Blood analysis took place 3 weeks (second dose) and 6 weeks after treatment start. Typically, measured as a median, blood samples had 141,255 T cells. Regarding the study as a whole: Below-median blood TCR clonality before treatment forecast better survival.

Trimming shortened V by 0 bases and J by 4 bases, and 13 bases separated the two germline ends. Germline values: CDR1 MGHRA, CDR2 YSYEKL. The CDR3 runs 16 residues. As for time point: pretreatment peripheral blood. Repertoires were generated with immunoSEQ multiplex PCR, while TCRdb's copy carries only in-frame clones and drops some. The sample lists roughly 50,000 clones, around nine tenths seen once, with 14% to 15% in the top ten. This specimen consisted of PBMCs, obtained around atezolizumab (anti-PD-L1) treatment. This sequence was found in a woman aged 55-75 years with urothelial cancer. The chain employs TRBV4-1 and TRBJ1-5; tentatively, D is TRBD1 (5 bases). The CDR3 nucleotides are TGCGCCAGCAGCCAAGAATTGGGGGGTGATAATCAGCCCCAGCATTTT. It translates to CASSQELGGDNQPQHF.